One sample yielded the 16 T cell receptor beta chains listed below, sequenced in a study of OX40 agonist ivuxolimab in advanced cancers. Libraries were prepared by immunoSEQ multiplex PCR; TCRdb keeps only in-frame clonotypes and omits some of them. Among over 55,000 clones listed, roughly 84% were seen once. The material sequenced was CD4+ or CD8+ T cells sorted from blood, taken in a trial of the OX40 agonist ivuxolimab. These receptors all stem from an adult with an advanced solid tumor such as melanoma, head and neck, liver or kidney cancer.

This clone was picked up a small number of times. The chain couples TRBV18 to TRBJ1-1; D gene ambiguous. Germline CDR1 is KGHSH and CDR2 is LQKENI. The CDR3 extends over 12 amino acids. Deletions cut 7 bases from V and 0 bases from J, with 6 bases between. The CDR3 DNA sequence: TGTGCCAGCTTCCAGTTGAACACTGAAGCTTTCTTT. As protein: CASFQLNTEAFF.

The CDR3: CASSQELDRAVTGELFF. The CDR3 DNA is TGTGCCAGCAGCCAAGAACTGGACAGGGCGGTCACCGGGGAGCTGTTTTTT. V and J are TRBV4-2 and TRBJ2-2, with 8 bases matching TRBD1. CDR3 length: 17 amino acids. The J segment lost 4 bases and the V segment lost 0 bases, leaving 7 bases of the junction unmatched. Germline assignment: CDR1 LGHNA and CDR2 YNFKEQ.

This clone has only a few counts. The gene calls are TRBV5-1 and TRBJ1-1; D is unclear. V was clipped by 0 bases and J by 7 bases, with 10 bases between them. There are 13 residues in the CDR3. The V gene's germline CDR1 is SGHRS and CDR2 YFSETQ. CDR3 in DNA: TGCGCCAGCAGCTTGGGTCAGCAGGATGAAGCTTTCTTT. Translating it yields CASSLGQQDEAFF.

The chain employs TRBV27 and TRBJ1-6; D unresolved. CDR1 and CDR2 (germline): MNHEY, SMNVEV (reference sequence). Trimming removed 4 bases at V and 7 bases at J, with 14 bases between. The CDR3 covers 15 residues. CDR3 amino acids: CASSSAGSWNSPLHF. The CDR3 coding sequence is TGTGCCAGCAGTTCTGCAGGTTCGTGGAATTCACCCCTCCACTTT.

The chain combines TRBV13 with TRBJ1-6, with D possibly matching TRBD1 (6 bases). CDR3 length equals 15 residues. Germline V gene lookup returns CDR1 PRHDT and CDR2 FYEKMQ (reference sequence). Trimming took 3 bases from V and 6 from J, leaving 12 bases between them. For the CDR3, the DNA is TGTGCCAGCAGCTTCGGGGGCCCTTTTAATTCACCCCTCCACTTT. Its translation: CASSFGGPFNSPLHF.

The genes are TRBV7-9 and TRBJ2-1; tentative D call: TRBD1 (5 bases). The V gene lost 6 bases and the J gene lost 1 base, with 13 bases spanning the gap. Germline V gives CDR1 SEHNR, CDR2 FQNEAQ (reference sequence). This CDR3 spans 15 amino acids. Here the CDR3 reads CASRSQGHSYNEQFF. Written as DNA, the CDR3 is TGTGCCAGCAGGTCCCAGGGTCATTCCTACAATGAGCAGTTCTTC.

This chain uses TRBV6-5 with TRBJ1-6; D is ambiguous. Germline CDR1 and CDR2: MNHEY and SVGAGI. CDR3 length: 11 residues. Trimming took off 5 bases at V and 10 bases at J, with 6 bases between the two ends. The CDR3 bases are TGTGCCAGCAGTGAGGGATCACCCCTCCACTTT. Translation gives CASSEGSPLHF.

By share of the sample, this clone is medium-sized. The chain uses TRBV9 and TRBJ2-3, with D unresolved. V was pared by 4 bases and J by 6 bases, with 9 bases between. CDR1 and CDR2 from the germline V gene are SGDLS and YYNGEE. This CDR3 comprises 12 residues. CDR3 bases: TGTGCCAGCAGCACCAATCGGGATACGCAGTATTTT. Its translation is CASSTNRDTQYF. Full variable domain (missing parts from reference TRBV9 and TRBJ2-3): DSGVTQTPKHLITATGQRVTLRCSPRSGDLSVYWYQQSLDQGLQFLIQYYNGEERAKGNILERFSAQQFPDLHSELNLSSLELGDSALYFCASSTNRDTQYFGPGTRLTVL.

V is TRBV5-8 and J is TRBJ2-2; D is unclear. With 4 bases removed from V and 3 bases from J, the gap between germline ends came to 13 bases. Per the germline V gene, CDR1 is SGHTS and CDR2 is YDEGEE. CDR3 length equals 15 residues. For the CDR3, the DNA is TGTGCCAGCAGCCTAAGTGTGGGCTACACCGGGGAGCTGTTTTTT. Protein sequence: CASSLSVGYTGELFF.

V gene TRBV28 combines with J gene TRBJ2-3, with unresolved D. The germline gives CDR1 MDHEN, CDR2 SYDVKM. The CDR3 spans 14 residues. Trimming took 1 base from V and 3 from J, leaving 8 bases between them. CDR3 region: CASSLSRATDTQYF. In nucleotides, the CDR3 is TGTGCCAGCAGTTTATCCCGGGCTACAGATACGCAGTATTTT.

Concerning this clone itself: One end of the junction does not line up with germline, which may come from a read error. This chain connects TRBV6-1 to TRBJ1-2; TRBD1 agrees at 9 bases. CDR3 size: 13 residues. Germline-derived CDR1 and CDR2 are MNHNS and SASEGT. The CDR3 loop reads CASSEALGTGPVF. The CDR3 bases are TGTGCCAGCAGTGAAGCGCTTGGGACAGGGCCCGTCTTC.

The chain joins TRBV7-6 to TRBJ2-2; perhaps TRBD2 as D (6 bases). The CDR3 spans 14 residues. CDR1 is SGHVS, CDR2 FNYEAQ, per germline. With 6 bases removed from V and 1 base from J, the gap between germline ends came to 9 bases. The CDR3: CASRLGLNTGELFF. The CDR3 DNA is TGTGCCAGCAGATTGGGACTGAACACCGGGGAGCTGTTTTTT.

This clone was recorded once. CDR3 coding DNA: TGTGCCAGTAGTGCTAGAGGCGGTGAGCAGTTCTTC. It specifies CASSARGGEQFF. This sequence joins TRBV19 and TRBJ2-1, with D uncertain. Trimming shortened V by 5 bases and J by 9 bases, and 11 bases separated the two germline ends. The CDR3 is 12 residues long. Germline loops: CDR1 LNHDA, CDR2 SQIVND (reference sequence).

The chain links TRBV10-3 to TRBJ2-7; D not resolved. Per germline, CDR1 ENHRY and CDR2 SYGVKD. The CDR3 spans 12 residues. Trimming cost V 5 bases and J 4 bases, with 9 bases left between them. CDR3 loop: CAISPVGYEQYF. The CDR3 DNA is TGTGCCATCAGTCCAGTGGGTTACGAGCAGTACTTC.

The chain carries TRBV15 and TRBJ2-3; no clear D. The germline V and J ends were trimmed by 0 bases and 4 bases, with 5 bases remaining between them. From germline, CDR1 is LNHNV and CDR2 YYDKDF (reference sequence). The CDR3 covers 13 residues. This CDR3 is CATSRDFPDTQYF. The CDR3 DNA reads as TGTGCCACCAGCAGAGATTTTCCAGATACGCAGTATTTT.

This chain uses TRBV6-6 with TRBJ1-4; no clear D gene. V was cut by 6 bases and J by 8 bases, with 10 bases left in between. This CDR3 spans 12 amino acids. Germline loops: CDR1 MNHNY, CDR2 SVGAGI (reference sequence). The CDR3 coding sequence is TGTGCCAGCAGCCCCGGAGGGGAAAAACTGTTTTTT. It encodes CASSPGGEKLFF.